This T cell receptor (beta chain) is drawn from a study of blood T cells in healthy people across ages. Primed by a sample-barcoded 5' primer and a J-beta primer mix, a second PCR proceeded for about 6 to 11 cycles. A minimum of 2.5 million CDR3-containing paired-end reads was obtained for each sample. TCRdb fed the 5' RACE reads into MiXCR, producing one record per CDR3 protein. The profile covers 1.4 million to 1.5 million distinct CDR3 sequences, with 42% appearing a single time and 7.9% taken by the ten largest. V was cut by 1 base and J by 6 bases, with 15 bases left in between. Germline V gene lookup returns CDR1 LGHDT and CDR2 YNNKEL (reference sequence). This CDR3 is built from 15 residues.

The rearrangement joins TRBV3-1 to TRBJ1-2; D is undetermined. Sequenced input: blood. The source of this sequence is a woman aged 18-29 years in good health. CDR3 residues: CASSQGASSPHGYTF. In DNA form, the CDR3 reads TGTGCCAGCAGCCAAGGGGCATCATCCCCCCATGGCTACACCTTC.